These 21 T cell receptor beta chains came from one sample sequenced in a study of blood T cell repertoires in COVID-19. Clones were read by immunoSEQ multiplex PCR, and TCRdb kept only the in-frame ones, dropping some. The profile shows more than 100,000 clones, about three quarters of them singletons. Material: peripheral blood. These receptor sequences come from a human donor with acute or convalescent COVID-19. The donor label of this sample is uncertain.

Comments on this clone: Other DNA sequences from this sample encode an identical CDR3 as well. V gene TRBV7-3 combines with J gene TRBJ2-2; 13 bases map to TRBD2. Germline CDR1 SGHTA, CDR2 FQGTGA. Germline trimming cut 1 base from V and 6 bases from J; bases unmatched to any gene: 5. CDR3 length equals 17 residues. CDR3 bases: TGTGCCAGCAGCTTAAAACTAGCGGGGGGGCCGCCCGGGGAGCTGTTTTTT. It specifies CASSLKLAGGPPGELFF.

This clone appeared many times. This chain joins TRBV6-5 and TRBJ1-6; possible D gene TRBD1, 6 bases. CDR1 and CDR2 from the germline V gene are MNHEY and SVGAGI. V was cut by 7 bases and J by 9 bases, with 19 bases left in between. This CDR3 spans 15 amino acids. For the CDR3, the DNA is TGTGCCAGCATCGAGTCGGTTCAGGGGACTTCACCCCTCCACTTT. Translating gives CASIESVQGTSPLHF.

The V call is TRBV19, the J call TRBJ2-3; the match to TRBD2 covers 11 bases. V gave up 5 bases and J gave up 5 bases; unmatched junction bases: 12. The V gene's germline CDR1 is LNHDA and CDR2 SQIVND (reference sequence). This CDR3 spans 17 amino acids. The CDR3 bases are TGTGCCAGTAGTCCCCTGGGTAGCGGGGGGGCCGGAGATACGCAGTATTTT. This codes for CASSPLGSGGAGDTQYF.

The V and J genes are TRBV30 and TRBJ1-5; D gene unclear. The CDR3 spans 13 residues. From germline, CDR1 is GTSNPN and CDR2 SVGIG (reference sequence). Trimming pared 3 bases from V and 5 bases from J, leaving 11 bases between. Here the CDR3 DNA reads TGTGCCTGGAGCGTATCCGTTGATCAGCCCCAGCATTTT. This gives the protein CAWSVSVDQPQHF.

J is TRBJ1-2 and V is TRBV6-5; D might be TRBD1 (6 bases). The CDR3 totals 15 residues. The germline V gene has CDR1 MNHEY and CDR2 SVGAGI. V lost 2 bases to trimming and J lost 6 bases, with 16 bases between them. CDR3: CASSYQQGFLDGYTF. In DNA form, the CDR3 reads TGTGCCAGCAGTTACCAACAGGGTTTTCTCGATGGCTACACCTTC.

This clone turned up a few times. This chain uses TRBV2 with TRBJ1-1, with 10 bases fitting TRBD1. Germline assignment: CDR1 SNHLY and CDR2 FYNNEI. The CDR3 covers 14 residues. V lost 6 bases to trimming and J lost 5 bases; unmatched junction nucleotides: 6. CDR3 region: CASRATGGWTEAFF. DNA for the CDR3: TGTGCCAGCAGGGCGACAGGGGGCTGGACTGAAGCTTTCTTT.

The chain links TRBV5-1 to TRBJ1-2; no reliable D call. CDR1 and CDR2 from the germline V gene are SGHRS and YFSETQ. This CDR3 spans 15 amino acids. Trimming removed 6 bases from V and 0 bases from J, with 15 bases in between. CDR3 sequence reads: CASKTSSGPNYGYTF. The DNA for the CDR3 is TGCGCCAGCAAAACCTCCTCCGGTCCTAACTATGGCTACACCTTC.

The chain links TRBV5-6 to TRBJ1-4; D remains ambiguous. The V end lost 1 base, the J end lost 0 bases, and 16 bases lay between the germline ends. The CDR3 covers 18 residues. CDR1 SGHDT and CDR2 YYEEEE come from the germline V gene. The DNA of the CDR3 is TGTGCCAGCAGCTTGCCCAGAGGAGCAGATTCAACTAATGAAAAACTGTTTTTT. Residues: CASSLPRGADSTNEKLFF.

CDR3 amino acids: CASRPKDRVNTEAFF. The CDR3 nucleotides read TGTGCCAGCAGACCAAAAGACAGGGTGAACACTGAAGCTTTCTTT. This chain joins TRBV7-9 and TRBJ1-1; 7 positions agree with TRBD1. This CDR3 contains 15 residues. The germline V gene encodes CDR1 SEHNR and CDR2 FQNEAQ (reference sequence). The junction had 7 bases not matched to a gene; V was cut back by 6 bases and J by 0 bases. The full variable domain, its missing parts supplied by reference TRBV7-9 and TRBJ1-1, is DTGVSQNPRHKITKRGQNVTFRCDPISEHNRLYWYRQTLGQGPEFLTYFQNEAQLEKSRLLSDRFSAERPKGSFSTLEIQRTEQGDSAMYLCASRPKDRVNTEAFFGQGTRLTVV.

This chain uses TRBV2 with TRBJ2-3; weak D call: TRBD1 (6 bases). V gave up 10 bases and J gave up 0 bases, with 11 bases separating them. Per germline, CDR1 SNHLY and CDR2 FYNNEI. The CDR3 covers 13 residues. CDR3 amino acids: CATQGTSTDTQYF. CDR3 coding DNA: TGTGCCACACAGGGCACTAGCACAGATACGCAGTATTTT.

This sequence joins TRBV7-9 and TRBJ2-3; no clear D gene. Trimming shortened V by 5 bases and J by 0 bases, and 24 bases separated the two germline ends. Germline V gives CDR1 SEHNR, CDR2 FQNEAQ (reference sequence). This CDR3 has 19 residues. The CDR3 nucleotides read TGTGCCAGCAGCCCGGGTTGGAGTTCTTTATCTACTAGCACAGATACGCAGTATTTT. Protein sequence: CASSPGWSSLSTSTDTQYF.

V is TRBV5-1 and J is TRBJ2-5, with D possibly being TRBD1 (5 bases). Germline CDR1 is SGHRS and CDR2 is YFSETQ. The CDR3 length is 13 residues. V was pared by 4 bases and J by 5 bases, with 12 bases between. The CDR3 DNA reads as TGCGCCAGCAGCGCGGACACCCGGGAGACCCAGTACTTC. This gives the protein CASSADTRETQYF. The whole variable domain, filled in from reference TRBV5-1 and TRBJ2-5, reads KAGVTQTPRYLIKTRGQQVTLSCSPISGHRSVSWYQQTPGQGLQFLFEYFSETQRNKGNFPGRFSGRQFSNSRSEMNVSTLELGDSALYLCASSADTRETQYFGPGTRLLVL.

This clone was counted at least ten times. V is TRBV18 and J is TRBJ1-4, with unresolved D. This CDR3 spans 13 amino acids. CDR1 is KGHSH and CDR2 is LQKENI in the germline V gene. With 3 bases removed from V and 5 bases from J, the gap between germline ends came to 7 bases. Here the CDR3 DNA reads TGTGCCAGCTCACCCGCCCTAAATGAAAAACTGTTTTTT. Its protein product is CASSPALNEKLFF.

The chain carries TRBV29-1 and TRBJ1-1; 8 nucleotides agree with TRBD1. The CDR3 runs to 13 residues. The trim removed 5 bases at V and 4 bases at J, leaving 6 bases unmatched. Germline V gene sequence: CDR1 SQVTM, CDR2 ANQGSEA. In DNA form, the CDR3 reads TGCAGCGTTATTTCAGGGGGCGGCACTGAAGCTTTCTTT. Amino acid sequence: CSVISGGGTEAFF.

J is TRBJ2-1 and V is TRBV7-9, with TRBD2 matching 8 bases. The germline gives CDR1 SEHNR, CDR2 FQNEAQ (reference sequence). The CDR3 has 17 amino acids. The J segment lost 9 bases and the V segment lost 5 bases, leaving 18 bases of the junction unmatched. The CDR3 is CASSPKYRLAMHGEQFF. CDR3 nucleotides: TGTGCCAGCAGCCCGAAATACCGACTAGCGATGCACGGTGAGCAGTTCTTC.

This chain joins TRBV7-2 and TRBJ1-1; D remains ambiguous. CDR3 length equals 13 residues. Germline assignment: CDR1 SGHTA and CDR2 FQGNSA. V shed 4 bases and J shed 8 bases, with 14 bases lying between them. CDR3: CASSSSPPAEAFF. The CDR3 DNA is TGTGCCAGCAGCTCTAGTCCCCCCGCGGAAGCTTTCTTT.

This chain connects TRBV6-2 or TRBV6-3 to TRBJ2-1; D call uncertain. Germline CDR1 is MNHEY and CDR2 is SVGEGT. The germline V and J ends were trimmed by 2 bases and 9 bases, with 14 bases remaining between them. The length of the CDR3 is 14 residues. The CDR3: CASSYILVSAEQFF. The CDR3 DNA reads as TGTGCCAGCAGTTACATCCTAGTTTCCGCTGAGCAGTTCTTC.

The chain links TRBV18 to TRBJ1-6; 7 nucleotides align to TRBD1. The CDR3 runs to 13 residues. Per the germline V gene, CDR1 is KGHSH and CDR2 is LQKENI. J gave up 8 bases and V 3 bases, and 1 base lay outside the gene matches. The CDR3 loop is CASSPGQDSPLHF. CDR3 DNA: TGTGCCAGCTCACCTGGACAGGATTCACCCCTCCACTTT.

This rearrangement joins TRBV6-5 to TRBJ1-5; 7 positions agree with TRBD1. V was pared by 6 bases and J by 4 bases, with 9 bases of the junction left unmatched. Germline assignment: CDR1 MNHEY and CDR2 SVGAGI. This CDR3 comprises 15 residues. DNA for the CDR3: TGTGCCAGCAGGGCCCAGGGGGGCCGAAATCAGCCCCAGCATTTT. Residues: CASRAQGGRNQPQHF.

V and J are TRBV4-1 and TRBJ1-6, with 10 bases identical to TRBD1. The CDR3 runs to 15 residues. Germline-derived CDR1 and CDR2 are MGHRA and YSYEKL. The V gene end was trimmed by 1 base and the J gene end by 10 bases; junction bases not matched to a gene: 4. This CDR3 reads CASSQVRDRGSPLHF. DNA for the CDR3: TGCGCCAGCAGCCAAGTTCGGGACAGGGGATCACCCCTCCACTTT.

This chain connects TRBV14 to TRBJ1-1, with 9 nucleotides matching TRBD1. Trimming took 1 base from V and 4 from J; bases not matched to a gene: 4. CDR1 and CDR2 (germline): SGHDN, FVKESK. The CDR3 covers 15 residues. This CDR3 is CASSQAGTGITEAFF. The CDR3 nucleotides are TGTGCCAGCAGCCAAGCCGGGACAGGGATCACTGAAGCTTTCTTT.